The 22 T cell receptor beta chains presented below share a single source sample, sequenced in a study of vaccination effects on CD4 cells after COVID-19. Profiling relied on immunoSEQ multiplex PCR, and the TCRdb table lists in-frame clones only, not all of them. The sample has approximately 28,000 clones; more than 75% are singletons. Viral peptide pool expansion of antigen-specific CD4+ T cells preceded sequencing in the ViraFEST assay. Upon completion of approximately ten days in culture, CD4+ T cells were isolated. From March to December 2020, the person had a SARS-CoV-2 infection that was confirmed by PCR. Which antigens these TCRs recognize remains unknown. The source was CD4+ T cells from PBMCs cultured with HCoV-NL63 spike peptides, collected before COVID-19 vaccination. These receptors all come from a human donor who had a prior SARS-CoV-2 infection.

This clone was counted once. The chain carries TRBV2 and TRBJ2-7; 9 bases fit TRBD1. The germline CDR1 and CDR2 sequences are SNHLY and FYNNEI. The junction had 6 bases not matched to a gene; V was cut back by 6 bases and J by 3 bases. The CDR3 length is 14 residues. CDR3 coding DNA: TGTGCCAGCAGATATAAGACAGGGGGCTACGAGCAGTACTTC. Encoded protein: CASRYKTGGYEQYF.

The rearrangement uses TRBV3-1 (or the pseudogene TRBV3-2) and TRBJ1-1; D possibly corresponds to TRBD1 (5 bases). Germline values: CDR1 LGHDT, CDR2 YNNKEL (reference sequence). CDR3 length: 17 amino acids. Trimming took off 4 bases at V and 5 bases at J, with 23 bases between the two ends. The CDR3 spells CASSPKRQGASGTEAFF. DNA of the CDR3: TGTGCCAGCAGCCCTAAACGTCAGGGTGCTTCGGGGACTGAAGCTTTCTTT.

V gene TRBV27 combines with J gene TRBJ1-1, with 10 bases fitting TRBD1. CDR1 and CDR2 from the germline V gene are MNHEY and SMNVEV (reference sequence). Trimming cost V 6 bases and J 6 bases; bases outside gene matches: 4. The CDR3 extends over 13 amino acids. The CDR3: CASRRDRGSEAFF. In DNA form, the CDR3 reads TGTGCCAGCAGGCGGGACAGGGGTTCTGAAGCTTTCTTT.

This clone was detected a few times. This rearrangement joins TRBV6-6 to TRBJ1-6; 7 nucleotides line up with TRBD1. CDR1 and CDR2 from the germline V gene are MNHNY and SVGAGI (reference sequence). Trimming took 5 bases from V and 0 from J; bases not matched to a gene: 10. This CDR3 is 18 amino acids long. This CDR3 is CASSPTGTVSSYNSPLHF. For the CDR3, the DNA is TGTGCCAGCAGTCCCACCGGGACAGTTAGCTCCTATAATTCACCCCTCCACTTT.

The chain employs TRBV11-2 and TRBJ1-2, with a tentative D call TRBD1 (5 bases). The germline CDR1 and CDR2 sequences are SGHAT and FQNNGV. V gave up 4 bases and J gave up 7 bases, with 13 bases separating them. The length of the CDR3 is 13 residues. The CDR3 protein is CASSSDRGAGYTF. CDR3 bases: TGTGCCAGCAGCTCGGACCGGGGCGCTGGCTACACCTTC.

In this sample, this clone turned up a few times. Written as DNA, the CDR3 is TGTGCCAGTAGTATAGCAGGGACTCAGGTGGCTTTCTTT. It translates to CASSIAGTQVAFF. V and J are TRBV19 and TRBJ1-1; a weak D match, TRBD1 (5 bases). V lost 1 base and J lost 11, with 14 bases in between. Per germline, CDR1 LNHDA and CDR2 SQIVND (reference sequence). The CDR3 has 13 amino acids. Variable domain in full (rest from reference TRBV19 and TRBJ1-1): DGGITQSPKYLFRKEGQNVTLSCEQNLNHDAMYWYRQDPGQGLRLIYYSQIVNDFQKGDIAEGYSVSREKKESFPLTVTSAQKNPTAFYLCASSIAGTQVAFFGQGTRLTVV.

The genes are TRBV20-1 and TRBJ2-7; 8 bases line up with TRBD2. CDR3 length: 14 amino acids. The germline CDR1 and CDR2 sequences are DFQATT and SNEGSKA (reference sequence). V shed 3 bases and J 6 bases; nucleotides not matched to a gene: 10. This CDR3 is CSASPAGVVGEQYF. For the CDR3, the DNA is TGCAGTGCTAGTCCAGCGGGAGTTGTCGGCGAGCAGTACTTC.

This clone was recorded a few times. V is TRBV6-5 and J is TRBJ1-2; D ambiguous. The CDR3 length is 13 residues. Germline V gives CDR1 MNHEY, CDR2 SVGAGI. V was shortened by 2 bases and J by 7 bases, with 11 bases between the two germline ends. In DNA form, the CDR3 reads TGTGCCAGCAGTTACGACCCCCTCGGTGGCTACACCTTC. This sequence encodes CASSYDPLGGYTF.

The chain couples TRBV6-5 to TRBJ1-2; D remains ambiguous. The V gene lost 4 bases and the J gene lost 2 bases, with 17 bases spanning the gap. The length of the CDR3 is 16 residues. CDR1 MNHEY and CDR2 SVGAGI come from the germline V gene. As DNA, the CDR3 is TGTGCCAGCAGTTCCCGACACGACGGCGGGAACTATGGCTACACCTTC. It specifies CASSSRHDGGNYGYTF.

This clone occurred a few times. This specimen includes other DNA sequences encoding the same CDR3. The chain combines TRBV6-5 with TRBJ2-7; TRBD2 matches 11 bases. Trimming cost V 2 bases and J 4 bases; bases outside gene matches: 7. This CDR3 is built from 16 residues. Looked up from germline, CDR1 is MNHEY and CDR2 is SVGAGI. In DNA, the CDR3 is TGTGCCAGCAGTTACCAGGGGACTAGCGGACCTTACGAGCAGTACTTC. This sequence encodes CASSYQGTSGPYEQYF.

The chain employs TRBV7-9 and TRBJ2-1; unclear D gene. This CDR3 is built from 14 residues. Germline loops: CDR1 SEHNR, CDR2 FQNEAQ (reference sequence). The V and J ends lost 2 bases and 10 bases respectively, with 15 bases between them. CDR3 DNA sequence: TGTGCCAGCAGCTTAACCACGGACGTTCTGGAGCAGTTCTTC. Its protein is CASSLTTDVLEQFF.

The rearrangement links TRBV5-4 to TRBJ2-7, with TRBD1 matching over 8 bases. Germline values: CDR1 SGHNT, CDR2 YYREEE (reference sequence). The CDR3 runs 15 residues. V dropped 2 bases and J dropped 5; count of bases not matched to a gene: 9. The CDR3 reads CASSFTDRAKHEQYF. DNA for the CDR3: TGTGCCAGCAGCTTTACGGACAGGGCTAAACACGAGCAGTACTTC.

V usage is TRBV7-8 and J usage is TRBJ2-1; 8 bases align to TRBD2. The CDR3 spans 14 residues. Germline-derived CDR1 and CDR2 are SGHVS and FQNEAQ. Trimming removed 2 bases from V and 9 bases from J; junction bases left unmatched: 6. The CDR3 coding sequence is TGTGCCAGCAGCTTATTCTTAGCGGGATCTGAGCAGTTCTTC. This codes for CASSLFLAGSEQFF.

This chain connects TRBV2 to TRBJ1-1; D might be TRBD1 (5 bases). Germline values: CDR1 SNHLY, CDR2 FYNNEI. The CDR3 spans 14 residues. Trimming stripped 6 bases from V and 0 bases from J, with 11 bases between. CDR3 in amino acids: CASREQEVNTEAFF. CDR3 bases: TGTGCCAGCAGAGAACAGGAGGTGAACACTGAAGCTTTCTTT. The full variable domain, in which reference TRBV2 and TRBJ1-1 provide the parts outside the CDR3, is EPEVTQTPSHQVTQMGQEVILRCVPISNHLYFYWYRQILGQKVEFLVSFYNNEISEKSEIFDDQFSVERPDGSNFTLKIRSTKLEDSAMYFCASREQEVNTEAFFGQGTRLTVV.

The table lists this clone with a few counts. The chain is built from TRBV19 and TRBJ1-1; no clear D gene. This CDR3 contains 12 residues. Trimming stripped 4 bases from V and 7 bases from J, with 10 bases between. Germline CDR1 and CDR2: LNHDA and SQIVND (reference sequence). The CDR3 bases are TGTGCCAGTAGTACAAGACATAATGAAGCTTTCTTT. It specifies CASSTRHNEAFF.

The gene calls are TRBV19 and TRBJ1-5; 8 positions agree with TRBD1. The CDR3 extends over 14 amino acids. The V gene's germline CDR1 is LNHDA and CDR2 SQIVND (reference sequence). V was clipped by 5 bases and J by 5 bases; unmatched bases: 5. The CDR3 sequence is CASSRGQDDQPQHF. Written as DNA, the CDR3 is TGTGCCAGTAGTCGGGGACAGGACGATCAGCCCCAGCATTTT. The full variable domain, with the rest looked up from reference TRBV19 and TRBJ1-5, is DGGITQSPKYLFRKEGQNVTLSCEQNLNHDAMYWYRQDPGQGLRLIYYSQIVNDFQKGDIAEGYSVSREKKESFPLTVTSAQKNPTAFYLCASSRGQDDQPQHFGDGTRLSIL.

In this sample, this clone turned up a few times. V usage is TRBV3-1 (or the pseudogene TRBV3-2) and J usage is TRBJ2-3; D is possibly TRBD1 (6 bases). The CDR3 spans 16 residues. Trimming pared 1 base from V and 1 base from J, leaving 12 bases between. Germline V CDR1 and CDR2: LGHDT, YNNKEL (reference sequence). The CDR3 nucleotides are TGTGCCAGCAGCCAAGTCCTAGGGGGTCGCACAGATACGCAGTATTTT. Its protein product is CASSQVLGGRTDTQYF.

The V and J genes are TRBV4-3 and TRBJ2-1, with D possibly matching TRBD2 (6 bases). This CDR3 has 14 residues. Looked up from germline, CDR1 is LGHNA and CDR2 is YSLEER. V lost 1 base to trimming and J lost 7 bases, with 11 bases between them. The CDR3 DNA reads as TGCGCCAGCAGCCAAGGACTAGATCGAAATGAGCAGTTCTTC. Encoded protein: CASSQGLDRNEQFF.

The J gene is TRBJ2-5, the V gene TRBV19; TRBD2 aligns across 11 bases. J lost 4 bases, V lost 1 base, and 5 bases had no gene match. The CDR3 has 16 amino acids. In germline, CDR1 is LNHDA, CDR2 SQIVND (reference sequence). CDR3 sequence: CASSIARLAGIETQYF. The CDR3 nucleotides are TGTGCCAGTAGTATAGCAAGACTAGCGGGGATAGAGACCCAGTACTTC.

The chain employs TRBV18 and TRBJ2-7; no clear D. V was cut by 2 bases and J by 3 bases, with 8 bases left in between. The CDR3 runs to 13 residues. From germline, CDR1 is KGHSH and CDR2 LQKENI. The CDR3, as DNA: TGTGCCAGCTCACCATCGGCGGACTACGAGCAGTACTTC. Its translation is CASSPSADYEQYF.

The J gene is TRBJ2-7, the V gene TRBV12-3 or TRBV12-4, with 7 bases matching TRBD2. CDR3 length: 13 amino acids. The trim removed 5 bases at V and 3 bases at J, leaving 4 bases unmatched. DNA of the CDR3: TGTGCCAGCAGTCGAGGGGACTACTACGAGCAGTACTTC. Its translation: CASSRGDYYEQYF.

This clone was seen a few times. The gene calls are TRBV11-3 and TRBJ1-2, with D unresolved. Germline V lookup: CDR1 SGHNT, CDR2 YENEEA. V lost 1 base and J 2 bases, leaving 8 bases between the germline ends. The CDR3 has 14 residues. The CDR3 coding sequence is TGTGCCAGCAGCTTAGGAGCAGCCAACTATGGCTACACCTTC. Protein sequence: CASSLGAANYGYTF.